This T cell receptor beta chain was observed in a study of blood T cell repertoires in COVID-19. The protocol was immunoSEQ multiplex PCR, while the TCRdb copy is restricted to in-frame clones and leaves out a portion. The sample holds about 300,000 clones; about 90% are singletons and the top ten take roughly 6.7%. Germline V gene lookup returns CDR1 SQVTM and CDR2 ANQGSEA. The germline V and J ends were trimmed by 1 base and 0 bases, with 9 bases remaining between them. This CDR3 spans 14 amino acids. The V and J genes are TRBV29-1 and TRBJ1-2, with D perhaps matching TRBD1 (6 bases). The sequence derives from a man aged 18 to 30 who had recovered from COVID-19. Sequenced: peripheral blood. The CDR3 is CSVEGTAANYGYTF. CDR3 coding DNA: TGCAGCGTTGAAGGGACAGCAGCTAACTATGGCTACACCTTC.